The clone carrying this T cell receptor beta chain was counted at least ten times. The target antigen is unknown. Germline values: CDR1 SGHTA, CDR2 FQGNSA. This CDR3 is 15 amino acids long. V was shortened by 1 base and J by 8 bases, with 12 bases between the two germline ends. The data derive from a study of early T cells in non-severe SARS-CoV-2 infection. Whole-study context: Sequencing was performed on bulk RNA from unsorted whole blood, leaving chains unpaired.

Study conclusions and caveats: Missing private and CD4 specificities, VDJdb matching favored anti-spike CD8 responses.

Attachment of unique molecular identifiers was made to individual cDNA molecules. MiXCR was run by TCRdb on the 5' RACE reads, yielding one entry per CDR3 protein. Of about 97,000 distinct CDR3 sequences listed, approximately 11% are singletons. The rearrangement joins TRBV7-2 to TRBJ2-6, with TRBD2 as a possible D gene (6 bases). Source: whole blood, taken at baseline. This clonotype was sampled from an adult who was a healthcare worker with PCR-confirmed SARS-CoV-2 infection or an uninfected control (not recorded which). The CDR3 DNA reads TGTGCCAGCAGCTTAGGGTCTGGGAGGTCCAACGTCCTGACTTTC. As protein: CASSLGSGRSNVLTF.